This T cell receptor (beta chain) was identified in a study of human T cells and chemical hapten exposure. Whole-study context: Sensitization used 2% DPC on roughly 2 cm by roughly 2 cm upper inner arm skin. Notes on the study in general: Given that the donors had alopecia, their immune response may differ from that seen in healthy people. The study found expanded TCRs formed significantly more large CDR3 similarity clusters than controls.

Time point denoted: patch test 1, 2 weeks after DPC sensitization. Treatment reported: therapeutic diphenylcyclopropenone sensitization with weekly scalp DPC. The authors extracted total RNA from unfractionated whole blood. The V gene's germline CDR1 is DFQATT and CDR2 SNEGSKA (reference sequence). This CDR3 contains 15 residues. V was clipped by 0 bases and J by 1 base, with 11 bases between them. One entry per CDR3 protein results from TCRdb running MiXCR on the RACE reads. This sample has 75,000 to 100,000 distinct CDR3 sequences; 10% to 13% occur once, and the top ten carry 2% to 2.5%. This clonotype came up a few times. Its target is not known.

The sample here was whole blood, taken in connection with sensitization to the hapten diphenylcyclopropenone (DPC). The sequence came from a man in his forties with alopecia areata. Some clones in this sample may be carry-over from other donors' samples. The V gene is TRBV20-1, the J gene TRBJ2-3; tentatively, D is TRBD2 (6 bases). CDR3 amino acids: CSARDLGGGTDTQYF. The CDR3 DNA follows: TGCAGTGCTAGAGATCTCGGGGGTGGCACAGATACGCAGTATTTT.